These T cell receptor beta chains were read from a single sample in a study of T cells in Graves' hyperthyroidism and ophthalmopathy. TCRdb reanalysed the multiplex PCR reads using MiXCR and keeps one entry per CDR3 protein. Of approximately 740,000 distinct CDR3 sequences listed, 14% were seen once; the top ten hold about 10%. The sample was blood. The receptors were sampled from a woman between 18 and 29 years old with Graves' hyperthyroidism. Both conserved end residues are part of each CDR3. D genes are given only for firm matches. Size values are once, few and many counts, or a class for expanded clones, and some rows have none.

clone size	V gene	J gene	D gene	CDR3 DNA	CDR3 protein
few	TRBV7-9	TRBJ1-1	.	TGTGCCAGCAGCCCTCGGGAACAGGGAGCTTTCTTT	CASSPREQGAFF
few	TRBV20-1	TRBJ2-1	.	TGCAGTGCTAGACCAATCTCCTACAATGAGCAGTTCTTC	CSARPISYNEQFF
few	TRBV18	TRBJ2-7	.	TGTGCCAGCTCACCAGAGGGCAGGGGTTCCTACGAGCAGTACTTC	CASSPEGRGSYEQYF
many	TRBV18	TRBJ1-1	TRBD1	TGTGCCAGCTCACCACCGCTTGTGAGGACAGGGAGAACTGAAGCTTTCTTT	CASSPPLVRTGRTEAFF
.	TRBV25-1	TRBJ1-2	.	TGTGCCAGCAGTGAATCTTCGATGGACTATGGCTACACCTTC	CASSESSMDYGYTF
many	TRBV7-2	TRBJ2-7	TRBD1	TGTGCCAGCACCTCACCGGGGGGACAGGGCGAGCAGTACTTC	CASTSPGGQGEQYF
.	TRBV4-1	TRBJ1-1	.	TGCGCCAGCAGCATGACCAATATAAATCCGGCGGCCTGGGCTTTCTTT	CASSMTNINPAAWAFF
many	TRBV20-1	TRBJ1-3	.	TGCAGTGCTAGACGGCCGTCTGGAAACACCATATATTTT	CSARRPSGNTIYF
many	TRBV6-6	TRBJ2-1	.	TGTGCCAGCAGTTACTCGATTGGCGGGAACGCCTACAATGAGCAGTTCTTC	CASSYSIGGNAYNEQFF
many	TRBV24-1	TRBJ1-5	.	TGTGCCACCAGTGATCCGACGGCAGGGAGCAATCAGCCCCAGCATTTT	CATSDPTAGSNQPQHF
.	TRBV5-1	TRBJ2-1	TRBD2	TGCGCCAGCAGCTTGGTTGGTAGCGGGAATGAGCAGTTCTTC	CASSLVGSGNEQFF
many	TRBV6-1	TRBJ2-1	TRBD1	TGTGCCAGCAGTATAGGGACAGGACCCTTCTACAATGAGCAGTTCTTC	CASSIGTGPFYNEQFF
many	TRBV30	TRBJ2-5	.	TGTGCCTGGGACCGGGGGTTGGGAGAGACCCAGTACTTC	CAWDRGLGETQYF
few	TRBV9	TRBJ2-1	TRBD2	TGTGCCAGCAGCGTCGGACTAGCGGGAGCCATCTACAATGAGCAGTTCTTC	CASSVGLAGAIYNEQFF
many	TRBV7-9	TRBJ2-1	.	TGTGCCAGCAGCTTAAGACCGATCTCCTACAATGAGCAGTTCTTC	CASSLRPISYNEQFF
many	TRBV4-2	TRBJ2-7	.	TGTGCCAGCAGCCAAGATATTGGGAAAGCCTACGAGCAGTACTTC	CASSQDIGKAYEQYF
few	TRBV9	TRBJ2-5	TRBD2	TGTGCCAGCAGCGGAGAAGCGGGAGGACGGGAGACCCAGTACTTC	CASSGEAGGRETQYF
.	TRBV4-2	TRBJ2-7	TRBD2	TGTGCCAGCACGACTAGCGCGAGCTCCTACGAGCAGTACTTC	CASTTSASSYEQYF
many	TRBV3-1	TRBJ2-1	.	TGTGCCAGCAGCCCCGGAGGGTCGTTGAATGAGCAGTTCTTC	CASSPGGSLNEQFF
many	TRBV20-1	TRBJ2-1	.	TGCAGTGCTAGACGCCTCACCTACAATGAGCAGTTCTTC	CSARRLTYNEQFF
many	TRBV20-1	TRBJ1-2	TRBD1	TGCAGTGCTAGGGGGACAGCAACGGGTTATGGCTACACCTTC	CSARGTATGYGYTF
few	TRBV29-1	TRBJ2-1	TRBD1	TGCAGCGTTGTAGACAGGGGGGGTTCCTACAATGAGCAGTTCTTC	CSVVDRGGSYNEQFF
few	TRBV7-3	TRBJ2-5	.	TGTGCCAGCAGCTTAACTCCTTCAGTGACCCAAGACTTC	CASSLTPSVTQDF
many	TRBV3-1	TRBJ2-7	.	TGTGCCAGCAGCCAAGAGGCATATGGGGGGCGTTTCTACGAGCAGTACTTC	CASSQEAYGGRFYEQYF
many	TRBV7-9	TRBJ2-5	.	TGTGCCAGCAGTACATCCAGGCGGAGAGAGACCCAGTACTTC	CASSTSRRRETQYF
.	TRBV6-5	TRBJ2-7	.	TGTGCCAGCAGTTACGGCGGCGGCTCTGAGGAGCAGTACTTC	CASSYGGGSEEQYF
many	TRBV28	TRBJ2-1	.	TGTGCCAGCAGAACGCTCCGGGACTCCGGTGAGCAGTTCTTC	CASRTLRDSGEQFF
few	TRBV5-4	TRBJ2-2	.	TGTGCCAGCAGCCCGGAAGGGCCGAACACCGGGGAGCTGTTTTTT	CASSPEGPNTGELFF
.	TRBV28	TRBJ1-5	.	TGTGCCAGCAGTTTTGATCAGGGCGGTCAGCCCCAGCATTTT	CASSFDQGGQPQHF
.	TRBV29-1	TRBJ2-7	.	TGCAGCGTTCGGGCGTCGGACTACGAGCAGTACTTC	CSVRASDYEQYF
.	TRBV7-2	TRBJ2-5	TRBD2	TGTGCCAGCACCCTAGCGGGAGGGGGCGGGACCCAGTACTTC	CASTLAGGGGTQYF
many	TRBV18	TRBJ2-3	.	TGTGCCAGCTCACCGCCGGCGGCAGATACGCAGTATTTT	CASSPPAADTQYF
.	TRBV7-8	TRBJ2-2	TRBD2	TGTGCCAGCAGCTTAGTGGGACTAGCGGGAGACACCGGGGAGCTGTTTTTT	CASSLVGLAGDTGELFF
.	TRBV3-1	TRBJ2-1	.	TGTGCCAGCAGCCAAGATCGTCGGATTCGCTACAATGAGCAGTTCTTC	CASSQDRRIRYNEQFF
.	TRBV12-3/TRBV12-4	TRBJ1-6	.	TGTGCCAGCAGTTTAAATCAGGGCAACAATTCACCCCTCCACTTT	CASSLNQGNNSPLHF
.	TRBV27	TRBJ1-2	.	TGTGCCAGCAGTTTTCAGGACAGAGTTACGTCGGGGGGCTACACCTTC	CASSFQDRVTSGGYTF
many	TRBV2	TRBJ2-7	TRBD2	TGTGCCAGCAGCCCGGGGACTAGGATAGTCTCCTACGAGCAGTACTTC	CASSPGTRIVSYEQYF
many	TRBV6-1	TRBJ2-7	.	TGTGCCAGCTGGGAGGCAGGGGAACTTGCCCCCTACGAGCAGTACTTC	CASWEAGELAPYEQYF
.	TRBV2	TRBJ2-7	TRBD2	TGTGCCAGCAGCCGCACAACGACTAGCGCAATCGAGCAGTACTTC	CASSRTTTSAIEQYF
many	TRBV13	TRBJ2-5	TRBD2	TGTGCCAGCAGCTTGACTAGCGGGACTCAAGAGACCCAGTACTTC	CASSLTSGTQETQYF
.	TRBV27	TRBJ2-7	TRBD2	TGTGCCAGCAGTTTAGGACTAGCGGCGTACAATGAGCAGTACTTC	CASSLGLAAYNEQYF
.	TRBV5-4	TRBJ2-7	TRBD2	TGTGCCAGCAGCCGGGGACGGGGAGGGGAGCAGCAGTACTTC	CASSRGRGGEQQYF
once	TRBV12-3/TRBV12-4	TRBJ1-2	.	TGTGCCAGCAGTTTAAAGGGGGATCCTACTAACTATGGCTACACCTTC	CASSLKGDPTNYGYTF
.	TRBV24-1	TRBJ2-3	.	TGTGCCACCAGTGAAGACCGGGCTCTCGTCAAGGATACGCAGTATTTT	CATSEDRALVKDTQYF
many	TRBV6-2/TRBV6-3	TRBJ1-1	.	TGTGCCAGCAGTTACTCGAGAGGGTTCAGTGAAGCTTTCTTT	CASSYSRGFSEAFF
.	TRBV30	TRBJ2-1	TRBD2	TGTGCCCGGACTAGCCGAGCCTACAATGAGCAGTTCTTC	CARTSRAYNEQFF
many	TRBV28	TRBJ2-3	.	TGTGCCAGCAGTTTATACGGGGAAGGCACAGATACGCAGTATTTT	CASSLYGEGTDTQYF
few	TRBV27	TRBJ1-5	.	TGTGCCAGCAGTCCCTCGAGGGAGCCCCAGCATTTT	CASSPSREPQHF
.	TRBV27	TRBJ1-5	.	TGTGCCAGCAGTCGGTCAGGGAATGGGGGTCAGCCCCAGCATTTT	CASSRSGNGGQPQHF
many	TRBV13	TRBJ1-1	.	TGTGCCAGCAGCCTAGCGGCAGGCCAAATGAACACTGAAGCTTTCTTT	CASSLAAGQMNTEAFF
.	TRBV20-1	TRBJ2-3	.	TGCAGTGCTAGTATGTCCACAGATACGCAGTATTTT	CSASMSTDTQYF
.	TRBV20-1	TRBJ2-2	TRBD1	TGCAGTGCTAGTAGGGGGCCCGGGGAGCTGTTTTTT	CSASRGPGELFF
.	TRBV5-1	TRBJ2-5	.	TGCGCCAGCAGATTAGTGGGGGAAGAGACCCAGTACTTC	CASRLVGEETQYF
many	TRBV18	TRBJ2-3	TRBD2	TGTGCCAGCTCGCCCGGGACTAGCGGGAGTCGGCTCGCAGATACGCAGTATTTT	CASSPGTSGSRLADTQYF
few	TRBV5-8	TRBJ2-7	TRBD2	TGTGCCAGCAGCGCCGATAGCGGGGCCTACGAGCAGTACTTC	CASSADSGAYEQYF
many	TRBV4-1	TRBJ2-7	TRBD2	TGCGCCAGCAGCCAAGTCGCACTAGCGGGAGGGGAGCAGTACTTC	CASSQVALAGGEQYF
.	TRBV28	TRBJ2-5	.	TGTGCCAGCAGAAATGAGTACCAAGAGACCCAGTACTTC	CASRNEYQETQYF
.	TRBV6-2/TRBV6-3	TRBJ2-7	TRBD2	TGTGCCAGCACCTCAGGGACTAGCGGGACCTACGAGCAGTACTTC	CASTSGTSGTYEQYF